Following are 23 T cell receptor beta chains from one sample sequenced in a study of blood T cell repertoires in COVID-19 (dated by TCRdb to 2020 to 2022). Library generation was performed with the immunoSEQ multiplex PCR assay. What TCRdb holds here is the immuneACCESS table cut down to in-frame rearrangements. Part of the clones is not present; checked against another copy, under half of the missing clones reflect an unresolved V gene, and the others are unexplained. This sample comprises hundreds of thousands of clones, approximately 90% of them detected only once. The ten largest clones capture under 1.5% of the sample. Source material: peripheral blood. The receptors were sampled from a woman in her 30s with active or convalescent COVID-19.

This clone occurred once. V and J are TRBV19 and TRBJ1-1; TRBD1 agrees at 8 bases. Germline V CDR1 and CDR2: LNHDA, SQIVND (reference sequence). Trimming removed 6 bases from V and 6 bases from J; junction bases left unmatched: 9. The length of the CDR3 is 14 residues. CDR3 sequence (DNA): TGTGCCAGTAGAGACAGGGGCACGGGCGCTGAAGCTTTCTTT. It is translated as CASRDRGTGAEAFF.

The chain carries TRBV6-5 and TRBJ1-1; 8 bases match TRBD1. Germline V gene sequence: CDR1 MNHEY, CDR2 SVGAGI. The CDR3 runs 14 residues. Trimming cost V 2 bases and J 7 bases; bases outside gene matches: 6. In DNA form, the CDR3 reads TGTGCCAGCAGTTACGGACAGGGCCTGAGTGAAGCTTTCTTT. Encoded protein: CASSYGQGLSEAFF.

The CDR3 sequence is CAWSVQGGSYEQYF. DNA of the CDR3: TGTGCCTGGAGTGTACAGGGGGGTTCCTACGAGCAGTACTTC. The chain uses TRBV30 and TRBJ2-7; TRBD1 matches 8 bases. Germline-derived CDR1 and CDR2 are GTSNPN and SVGIG (reference sequence). CDR3 length equals 14 residues. V lost 0 bases to trimming and J lost 1 base; unmatched junction nucleotides: 2.

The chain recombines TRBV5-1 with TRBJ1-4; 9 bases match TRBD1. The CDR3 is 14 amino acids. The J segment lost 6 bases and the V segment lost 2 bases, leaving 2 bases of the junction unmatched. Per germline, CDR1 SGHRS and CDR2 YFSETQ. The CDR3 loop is CASSFRTGDEKLFF. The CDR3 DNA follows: TGCGCCAGCAGCTTCCGGACAGGGGATGAAAAACTGTTTTTT.

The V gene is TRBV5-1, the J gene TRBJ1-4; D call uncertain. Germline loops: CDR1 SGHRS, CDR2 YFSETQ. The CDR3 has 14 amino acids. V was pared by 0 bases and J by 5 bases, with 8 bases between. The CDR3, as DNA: TGCGCCAGCAGCTTGGTCCCCGGGAATGAAAAACTGTTTTTT. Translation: CASSLVPGNEKLFF.

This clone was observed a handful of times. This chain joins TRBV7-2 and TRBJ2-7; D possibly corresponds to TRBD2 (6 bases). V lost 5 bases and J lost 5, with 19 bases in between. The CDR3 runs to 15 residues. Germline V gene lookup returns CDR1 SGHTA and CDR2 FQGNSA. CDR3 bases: TGTGCCAGCAGCCCCTTCCTATCGGGGGAACACGAGCAGTACTTC. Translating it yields CASSPFLSGEHEQYF.

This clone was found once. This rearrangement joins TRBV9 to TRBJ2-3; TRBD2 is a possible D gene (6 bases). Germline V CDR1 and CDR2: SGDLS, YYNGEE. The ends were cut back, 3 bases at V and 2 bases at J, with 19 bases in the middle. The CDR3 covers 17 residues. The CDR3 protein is CASSAKGGARITDTQYF. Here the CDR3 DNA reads TGTGCCAGCAGCGCGAAGGGCGGGGCACGGATCACAGATACGCAGTATTTT.

The CDR3 reads CASSYGTGGLHFQPQHF. The CDR3 bases are TGTGCCAGCAGTTACGGGACAGGGGGCCTACATTTTCAGCCCCAGCATTTT. The chain joins TRBV6-2 or TRBV6-3 to TRBJ1-5, with TRBD1 matching over 12 bases. V was clipped by 2 bases and J by 6 bases; unmatched bases: 8. CDR3 length equals 17 residues. Germline CDR1 reads MNHEY; CDR2 reads SVGEGT.

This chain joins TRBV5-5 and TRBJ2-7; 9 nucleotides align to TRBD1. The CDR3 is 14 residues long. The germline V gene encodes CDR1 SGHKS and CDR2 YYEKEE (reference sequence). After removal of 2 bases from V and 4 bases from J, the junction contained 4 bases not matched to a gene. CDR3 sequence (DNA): TGTGCCAGCAGCTTACAGGGGGCTGTGTACGAGCAGTACTTC. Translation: CASSLQGAVYEQYF. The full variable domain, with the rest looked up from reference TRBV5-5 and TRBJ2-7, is DAGVTQSPTHLIKTRGQQVTLRCSPISGHKSVSWYQQVLGQGPQFIFQYYEKEERGRGNFPDRFSARQFPNYSSELNVNALLLGDSALYLCASSLQGAVYEQYFGPGTRLTVT.

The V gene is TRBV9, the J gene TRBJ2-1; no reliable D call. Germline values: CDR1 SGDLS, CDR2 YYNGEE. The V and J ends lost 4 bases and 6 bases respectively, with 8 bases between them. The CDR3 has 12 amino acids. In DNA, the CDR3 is TGTGCCAGCAGCCCAGACACCAATGAGCAGTTCTTC. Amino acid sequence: CASSPDTNEQFF. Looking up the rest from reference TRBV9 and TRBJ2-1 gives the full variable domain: DSGVTQTPKHLITATGQRVTLRCSPRSGDLSVYWYQQSLDQGLQFLIQYYNGEERAKGNILERFSAQQFPDLHSELNLSSLELGDSALYFCASSPDTNEQFFGPGTRLTVL.

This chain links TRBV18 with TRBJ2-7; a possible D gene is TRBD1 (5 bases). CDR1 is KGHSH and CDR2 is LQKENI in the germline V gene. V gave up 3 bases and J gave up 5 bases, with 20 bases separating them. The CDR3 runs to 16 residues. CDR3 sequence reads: CASSPTGTGTWHEQYF. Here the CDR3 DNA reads TGTGCCAGCTCACCCACAGGCACAGGCACTTGGCACGAGCAGTACTTC. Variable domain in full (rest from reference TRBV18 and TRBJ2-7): NAGVMQNPRHLVRRRGQEARLRCSPMKGHSHVYWYRQLPEEGLKFMVYLQKENIIDESGMPKERFSAEFPKEGPSILRIQQVVRGDSAAYFCASSPTGTGTWHEQYFGPGTRLTVT.

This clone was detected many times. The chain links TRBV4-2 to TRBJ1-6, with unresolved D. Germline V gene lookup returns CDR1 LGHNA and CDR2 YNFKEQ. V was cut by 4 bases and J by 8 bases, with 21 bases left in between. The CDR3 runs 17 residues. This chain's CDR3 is CASSPRGSGDPYSPLHF. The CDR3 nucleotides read TGTGCCAGCAGCCCCAGAGGATCGGGTGACCCTTATTCACCCCTCCACTTT.

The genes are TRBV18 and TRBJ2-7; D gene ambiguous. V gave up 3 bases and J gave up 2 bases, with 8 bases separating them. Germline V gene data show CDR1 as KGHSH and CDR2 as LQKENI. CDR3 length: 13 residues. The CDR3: CASSPLVTYEQYF. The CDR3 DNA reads TGTGCCAGCTCACCTCTTGTTACCTACGAGCAGTACTTC.

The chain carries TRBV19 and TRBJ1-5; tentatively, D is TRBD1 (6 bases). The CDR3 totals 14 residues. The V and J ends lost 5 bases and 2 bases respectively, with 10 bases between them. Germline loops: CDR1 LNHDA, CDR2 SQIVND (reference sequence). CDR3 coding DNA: TGTGCCAGTAGTCCAGGGGATCGCAATCAGCCCCAGCATTTT. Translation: CASSPGDRNQPQHF.

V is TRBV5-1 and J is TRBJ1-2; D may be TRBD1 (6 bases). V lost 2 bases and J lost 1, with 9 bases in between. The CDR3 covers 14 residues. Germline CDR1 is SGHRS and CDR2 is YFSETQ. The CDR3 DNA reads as TGCGCCAGCAGCTTCGGCAGGGGTAACTATGGCTACACCTTC. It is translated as CASSFGRGNYGYTF.

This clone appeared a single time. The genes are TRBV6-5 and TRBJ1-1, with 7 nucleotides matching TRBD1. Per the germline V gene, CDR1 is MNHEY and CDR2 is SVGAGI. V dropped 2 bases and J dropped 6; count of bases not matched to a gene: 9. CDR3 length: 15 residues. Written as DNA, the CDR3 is TGTGCCAGCAGTTACAGGGGGCGCTCGGATTCTGAAGCTTTCTTT. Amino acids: CASSYRGRSDSEAFF.

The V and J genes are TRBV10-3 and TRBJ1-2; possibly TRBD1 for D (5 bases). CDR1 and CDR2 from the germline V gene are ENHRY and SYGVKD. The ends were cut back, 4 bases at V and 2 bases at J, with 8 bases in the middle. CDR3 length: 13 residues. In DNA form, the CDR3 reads TGTGCCATCAGTGTTGGGGGGAACTATGGCTACACCTTC. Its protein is CAISVGGNYGYTF.

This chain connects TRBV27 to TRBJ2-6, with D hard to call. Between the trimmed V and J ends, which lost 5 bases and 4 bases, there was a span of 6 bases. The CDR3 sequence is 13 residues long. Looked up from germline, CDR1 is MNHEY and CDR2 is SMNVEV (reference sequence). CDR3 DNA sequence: TGTGCCAGCAGTCCTGGCGGGGCCAACGTCCTGACTTTC. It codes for CASSPGGANVLTF.

Here the CDR3 reads CASRAGTGVSEAFF. The CDR3 DNA is TGTGCCAGTAGAGCCGGGACAGGGGTCTCTGAAGCTTTCTTT. V gene TRBV19 combines with J gene TRBJ1-1; 10 nucleotides agree with TRBD1. The CDR3 runs 14 residues. The germline V gene encodes CDR1 LNHDA and CDR2 SQIVND (reference sequence). V trimming: 6 bases; J trimming: 6 bases; junction bases outside the gene matches: 7.

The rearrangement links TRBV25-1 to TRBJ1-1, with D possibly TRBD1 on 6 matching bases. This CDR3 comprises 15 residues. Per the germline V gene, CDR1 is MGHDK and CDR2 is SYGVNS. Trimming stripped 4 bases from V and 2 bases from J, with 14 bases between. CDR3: CASSAGQQVNTEAFF. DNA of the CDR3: TGTGCCAGCAGTGCCGGACAGCAAGTTAACACTGAAGCTTTCTTT.

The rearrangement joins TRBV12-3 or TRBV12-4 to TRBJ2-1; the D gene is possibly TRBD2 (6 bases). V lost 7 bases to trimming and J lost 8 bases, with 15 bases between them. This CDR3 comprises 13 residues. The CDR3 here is CASTPIERDEQFF. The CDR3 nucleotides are TGTGCCAGCACCCCGATTGAGCGGGATGAGCAGTTCTTC.

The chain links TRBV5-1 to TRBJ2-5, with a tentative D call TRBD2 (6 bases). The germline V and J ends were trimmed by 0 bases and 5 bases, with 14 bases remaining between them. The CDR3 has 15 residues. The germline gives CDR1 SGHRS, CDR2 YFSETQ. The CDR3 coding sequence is TGCGCCAGCAGCTTGGTTGGCGATGGAGGGGAGACCCAGTACTTC. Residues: CASSLVGDGGETQYF.

The CDR3 here is CASSSGGRGNYGYTF. CDR3 DNA: TGCGCCAGCAGTTCCGGGGGCAGGGGGAACTATGGCTACACCTTC. V and J are TRBV5-1 and TRBJ1-2, with 7 bases that match TRBD1. Germline values: CDR1 SGHRS, CDR2 YFSETQ. This CDR3 is 15 amino acids long. V was pared by 5 bases and J by 2 bases, with 9 bases of the junction left unmatched.